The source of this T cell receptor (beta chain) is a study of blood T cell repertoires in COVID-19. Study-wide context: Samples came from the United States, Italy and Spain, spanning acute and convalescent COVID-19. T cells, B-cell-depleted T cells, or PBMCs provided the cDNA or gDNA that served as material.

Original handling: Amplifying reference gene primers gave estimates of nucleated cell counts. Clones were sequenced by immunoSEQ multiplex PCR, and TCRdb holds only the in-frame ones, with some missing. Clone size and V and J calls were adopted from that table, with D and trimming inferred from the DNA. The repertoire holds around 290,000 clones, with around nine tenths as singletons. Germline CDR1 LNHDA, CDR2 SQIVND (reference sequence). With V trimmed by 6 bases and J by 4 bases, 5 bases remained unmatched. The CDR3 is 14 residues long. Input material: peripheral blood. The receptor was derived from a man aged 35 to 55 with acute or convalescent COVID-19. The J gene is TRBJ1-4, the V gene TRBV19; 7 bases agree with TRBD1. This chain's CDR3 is CASSRDRLNEKLFF. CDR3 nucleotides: TGTGCCAGTAGCCGGGACAGACTTAATGAAAAACTGTTTTTT. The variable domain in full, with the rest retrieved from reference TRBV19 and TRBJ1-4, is DGGITQSPKYLFRKEGQNVTLSCEQNLNHDAMYWYRQDPGQGLRLIYYSQIVNDFQKGDIAEGYSVSREKKESFPLTVTSAQKNPTAFYLCASSRDRLNEKLFFGSGTQLSVL.